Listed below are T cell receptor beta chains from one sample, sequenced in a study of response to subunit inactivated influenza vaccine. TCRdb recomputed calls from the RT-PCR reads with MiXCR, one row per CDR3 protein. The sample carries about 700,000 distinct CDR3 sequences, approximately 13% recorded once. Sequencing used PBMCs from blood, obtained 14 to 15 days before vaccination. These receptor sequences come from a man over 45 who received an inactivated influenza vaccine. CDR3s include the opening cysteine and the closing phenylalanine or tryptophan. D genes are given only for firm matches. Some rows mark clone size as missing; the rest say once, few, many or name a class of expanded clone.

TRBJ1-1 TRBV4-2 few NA TGTGCCAGCAGCCAAGATAGGACATCGAACACTGAAGCTTTCTTT CASSQDRTSNTEAFF
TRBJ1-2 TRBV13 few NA TGTGCCAGCAGCTTAGCGGCCTCCCCGGATGGCTACACCTTC CASSLAASPDGYTF
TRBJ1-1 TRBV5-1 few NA TGCGGCAGCAGCCCAGGACCCTCATTAGCAGCTTTCTTT CGSSPGPSLAAFF
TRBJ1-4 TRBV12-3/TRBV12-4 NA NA TGTGCCAGCAGTTTAACGATCTATGAAAAACTGTTTTTT CASSLTIYEKLFF
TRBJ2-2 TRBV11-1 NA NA TGTGCCAGCAGCTTAGCCACGACGCATAATCTTAACACCGGGGAGCTGTTTTTT CASSLATTHNLNTGELFF
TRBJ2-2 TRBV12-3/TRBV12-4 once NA TGTGCCAGCGAGGAGAACACCGGGGAGCTGTTTTTT CASEENTGELFF
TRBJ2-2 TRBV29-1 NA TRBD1 TGCAGCGTTGGGACAGGGTACACCGGGGAGCTGTTTTTT CSVGTGYTGELFF
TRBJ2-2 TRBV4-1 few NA TGCGCCAGCAGCCAAGACGCCGGGTACACCGGGGAGCTGTTTTTT CASSQDAGYTGELFF
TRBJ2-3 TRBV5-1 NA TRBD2 TGCGCCAGCAGCTTGGGGACTAGCGGACCTATCACAGATACGCAGTATTTT CASSLGTSGPITDTQYF
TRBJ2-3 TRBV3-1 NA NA TGTGCCAGCAGCGGCGGCCTTCCCACAGATACGCAGTATTTT CASSGGLPTDTQYF
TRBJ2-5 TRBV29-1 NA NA TGCAGCGGCGTATTGCGGGAGACCCAGTACTTC CSGVLRETQYF
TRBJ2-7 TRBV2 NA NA TGTGCCAGCAGTATGGACGGCTCCTACGAGCAGTACTTC CASSMDGSYEQYF
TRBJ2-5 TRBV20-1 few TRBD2 TGCAGTGCTACCACTAGCGGAGCATACCAAGAGACCCAGTACTTC CSATTSGAYQETQYF
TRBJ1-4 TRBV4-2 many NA TGTGCCAGCACCAATTCGGCAACTAATGAAAAACTGTTTTTT CASTNSATNEKLFF
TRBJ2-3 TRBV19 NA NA TGTGCCAGTAGTATTGGAGGGGTAGATACGCAGTATTTT CASSIGGVDTQYF
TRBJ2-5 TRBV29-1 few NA TGCAGCGTTGTGCTACAGCTGGAGACCCAGTACTTC CSVVLQLETQYF
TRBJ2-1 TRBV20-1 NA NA TGCAGTGCTAGAACCACTGGTTTGGGGGGCTCCTACAATGAGCAGTTCTTC CSARTTGLGGSYNEQFF
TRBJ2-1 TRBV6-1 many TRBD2 TGTGCCAGCTTTCCGGGACTAGCGGGGCTCTACAATGAGCAGTTCTTC CASFPGLAGLYNEQFF
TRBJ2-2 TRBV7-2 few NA TGTGCCAGCAGCGGACAGGGCGGGAGAAACGGGGAGCTGTTTTTT CASSGQGGRNGELFF
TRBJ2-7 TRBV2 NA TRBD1 TGTGCCAGCAGTGAAGAGGACAGGCCTTACTACGAGCAGTACTTC CASSEEDRPYYEQYF
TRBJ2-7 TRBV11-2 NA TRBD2 TGTGCCAGCAGCTTAGCCAGCGGGGGGGGCCACGAGCAGTACTTC CASSLASGGGHEQYF
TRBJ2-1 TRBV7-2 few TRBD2 TGTGCCAGCAGCATCTTAAGCGGGGGGGCCGGCAATGAGCAGTTCTTC CASSILSGGAGNEQFF
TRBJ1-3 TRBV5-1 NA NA TGCGCCAGCAGCTTGGGAGGGAATGGGAACACCATATATTTT CASSLGGNGNTIYF
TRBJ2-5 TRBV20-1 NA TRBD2 TGCAGTGCTAGTTCCCTAGCGGATACCCCAGAGACCCAGTACTTC CSASSLADTPETQYF
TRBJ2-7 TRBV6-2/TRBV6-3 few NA TGTGCCAGCAGTTACTCGGATCGGGTGCAGTACTTC CASSYSDRVQYF
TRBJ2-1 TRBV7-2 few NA TGTGCCAGCAGCTTAAAGTTCGGGACTTGGGCGAATGAGCAGTTCTTC CASSLKFGTWANEQFF
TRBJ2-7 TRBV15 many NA TGTGCCACCAGCATTCGTCAGGGTGGCCACGAGCAGTACTTC CATSIRQGGHEQYF
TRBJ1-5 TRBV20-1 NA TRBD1 TGCAGTGCTAGACTTGACAGGGGCCTTAGCAATCAGCCCCAGCATTTT CSARLDRGLSNQPQHF
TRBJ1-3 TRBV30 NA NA TGTGCCTGGTCCCGGGACATCTCTGGAAACACCATATATTTT CAWSRDISGNTIYF